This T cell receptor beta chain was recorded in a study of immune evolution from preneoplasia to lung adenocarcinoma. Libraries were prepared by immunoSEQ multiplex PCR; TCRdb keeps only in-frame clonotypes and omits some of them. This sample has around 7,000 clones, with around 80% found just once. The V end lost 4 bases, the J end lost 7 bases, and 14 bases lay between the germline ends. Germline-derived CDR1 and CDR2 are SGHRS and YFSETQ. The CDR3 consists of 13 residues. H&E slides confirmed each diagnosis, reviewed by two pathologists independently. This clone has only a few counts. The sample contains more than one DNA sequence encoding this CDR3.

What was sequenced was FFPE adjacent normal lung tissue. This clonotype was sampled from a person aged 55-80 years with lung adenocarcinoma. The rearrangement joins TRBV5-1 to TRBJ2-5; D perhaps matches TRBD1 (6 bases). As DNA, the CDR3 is TGCGCCAGCAGCCTTGGACAGAGAGGGACCCAGTACTTC. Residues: CASSLGQRGTQYF. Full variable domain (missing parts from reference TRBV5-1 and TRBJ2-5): KAGVTQTPRYLIKTRGQQVTLSCSPISGHRSVSWYQQTPGQGLQFLFEYFSETQRNKGNFPGRFSGRQFSNSRSEMNVSTLELGDSALYLCASSLGQRGTQYFGPGTRLLVL.